This entry is about one T cell receptor beta chain. Its matching antigen is unknown. The J segment lost 4 bases and the V segment lost 10 bases, leaving 5 bases of the junction unmatched. This CDR3 contains 15 residues. Germline lookup yields CDR1 MDHEN and CDR2 SYDVKM. This entry comes from a study of T cell responses to AZD1222 COVID-19 vaccine. Study-level findings and limits: Most donors were white British, females outnumbered males, and clonal diversity was possibly underestimated.

Libraries were prepared by immunoSEQ multiplex PCR; TCRdb keeps only in-frame clonotypes and omits some of them. Among 250,000 to 300,000 clones listed, 94% were seen once. This clonotype originated in an adult who received the AZD1222 COVID-19 vaccine. Source: peripheral blood, taken 28 days after the second AZD1222 dose. The rearrangement joins TRBV28 to TRBJ2-6, with TRBD1 identical over 12 bases. CDR3 sequence (DNA): TGTGCCACGGGACAGGGGGCTACCGGGGCCAACGTCCTGACTTTC. Its translation: CATGQGATGANVLTF. The whole variable domain, filled in from reference TRBV28 and TRBJ2-6, reads DVKVTQSSRYLVKRTGEKVFLECVQDMDHENMFWYRQDPGLGLRLIYFSYDVKMKEKGDIPEGYSVSREKKERFSLILESASTNQTSMYLCATGQGATGANVLTFGAGSRLTVL.